One sample yielded the 28 T cell receptor beta chains listed below, sequenced in a study of cytomegalovirus exposure and HLA in healthy donors. In the PCR, 60 Vbeta and 13 Jbeta primers were used. The protocol was immunoSEQ multiplex PCR, while the TCRdb copy is restricted to in-frame clones and leaves out a portion. The table records roughly 67,000 clones, approximately 78% of them present only once. Sequencing was carried out using PBMCs. The receptors shown here come from a man in his forties in good health and CMV-seronegative.

The table lists this clone with a count of one. This chain joins TRBV9 and TRBJ2-7; TRBD2 matches at 12 bases. This CDR3 region has 15 residues. Germline V gene sequence: CDR1 SGDLS, CDR2 YYNGEE. V trimming: 2 bases; J trimming: 1 base; junction bases outside the gene matches: 1. This chain's CDR3 is CASSVTSGRSYEQYF. CDR3 DNA: TGTGCCAGCAGCGTCACTAGCGGGAGGTCCTACGAGCAGTACTTC.

This clone was seen a handful of times. The chain couples TRBV18 to TRBJ1-1, with 7 positions matching TRBD1. Germline V lookup: CDR1 KGHSH, CDR2 LQKENI. The CDR3 has 14 amino acids. The V and J ends lost 6 bases and 11 bases, in that order; junction bases with no gene match: 15. CDR3: CASSADANRGEAFF. The CDR3 bases are TGTGCCAGCTCGGCCGACGCCAACAGGGGCGAGGCTTTCTTT.

This chain connects TRBV6-1 to TRBJ1-5; 10 nucleotides line up with TRBD1. There are 15 residues in the CDR3. The V gene's germline CDR1 is MNHNS and CDR2 SASEGT. Trimming removed 6 bases from V and 2 bases from J; junction bases left unmatched: 4. CDR3 region: CASRGTGAGNQPQHF. The CDR3 nucleotides read TGTGCCAGCAGGGGGACAGGGGCGGGCAATCAGCCCCAGCATTTT.

This clone was recorded many times. The gene calls are TRBV7-8 and TRBJ2-2; 7 nucleotides match TRBD1. Unmatched junction bases numbered 7, after V lost 5 bases and J lost 4 bases. The CDR3 consists of 15 residues. Germline-derived CDR1 and CDR2 are SGHVS and FQNEAQ. CDR3 sequence: CASSAIQGPTGELFF. In DNA, the CDR3 is TGTGCCAGCAGCGCAATACAGGGGCCCACCGGGGAGCTGTTTTTT.

The chain links TRBV7-8 to TRBJ2-5; 12 nucleotides match TRBD2. This CDR3 has 16 residues. After removal of 1 base from V and 3 bases from J, the junction contained 3 bases not matched to a gene. Per the germline V gene, CDR1 is SGHVS and CDR2 is FQNEAQ. CDR3 residues: CASSLVLAGGKETQYF. The CDR3 coding sequence is TGTGCCAGCAGCTTAGTCCTAGCGGGGGGGAAAGAGACCCAGTACTTC.

J is TRBJ2-3 and V is TRBV7-9, with a tentative D call TRBD1 (5 bases). V lost 1 base, J lost 0 bases, and 11 bases lay in between. Germline CDR1 SEHNR, CDR2 FQNEAQ (reference sequence). This CDR3 has 16 residues. CDR3 amino acids: CASSLGGPTSTDTQYF. CDR3 sequence (DNA): TGTGCCAGCAGCTTAGGGGGCCCCACGAGCACAGATACGCAGTATTTT.

The chain has TRBV2 and TRBJ1-1; D is ambiguous. CDR3 length: 14 amino acids. Trimming took off 5 bases at V and 5 bases at J, with 15 bases between the two ends. Germline V gene lookup returns CDR1 SNHLY and CDR2 FYNNEI. The CDR3 here is CASSSGPDRTEAFF. The CDR3 bases are TGTGCCAGCAGTAGCGGACCTGATCGGACTGAAGCTTTCTTT. Full variable domain (remainder filled in from reference TRBV2 and TRBJ1-1): EPEVTQTPSHQVTQMGQEVILRCVPISNHLYFYWYRQILGQKVEFLVSFYNNEISEKSEIFDDQFSVERPDGSNFTLKIRSTKLEDSAMYFCASSSGPDRTEAFFGQGTRLTVV.

This rearrangement joins TRBV6-1 to TRBJ1-4; 7 bases are shared with TRBD1. This CDR3 region has 17 residues. Germline lookup yields CDR1 MNHNS and CDR2 SASEGT. The J segment lost 8 bases and the V segment lost 6 bases, leaving 18 bases of the junction unmatched. As DNA, the CDR3 is TGTGCCAGCAGGGAACCGGGAACGGGACAGCTTATAGAAAAACTGTTTTTT. Amino acid sequence: CASREPGTGQLIEKLFF.

This clone has only one observation. The V gene is TRBV11-3, the J gene TRBJ2-7; weak D call: TRBD2 (7 bases). CDR1 is SGHNT, CDR2 YENEEA, per germline. Trimming stripped 4 bases from V and 2 bases from J, with 12 bases between. The CDR3 has 14 amino acids. CDR3 coding DNA: TGTGCCAGCAGCTCTTCGGGGGGCCCCTACGAGCAGTACTTC. Translating gives CASSSSGGPYEQYF.

The CDR3 DNA is TGTGCCAGTAGTATTATCTCGGGAGGCCACTACAATGAGCAGTTCTTC. Translation: CASSIISGGHYNEQFF. V and J are TRBV19 and TRBJ2-1, with 7 bases aligning to TRBD2. Germline-derived CDR1 and CDR2 are LNHDA and SQIVND (reference sequence). Unmatched junction bases numbered 8, after V lost 3 bases and J lost 3 bases. This CDR3 is 16 amino acids long.

The gene calls are TRBV7-2 and TRBJ2-3, with 10 bases fitting TRBD2. Losses at the gene ends were 2 bases for V and 4 bases for J; bases not matched to a gene: 6. Per germline, CDR1 SGHTA and CDR2 FQGNSA. CDR3 length: 16 amino acids. The CDR3 DNA sequence: TGTGCCAGCAGCTTAAGGGGGACTAGCGTGCCAGATACGCAGTATTTT. The encoded protein is CASSLRGTSVPDTQYF.

This chain uses TRBV11-2 with TRBJ1-1; TRBD1 is a possible D gene (5 bases). The CDR3 runs to 14 residues. Germline V CDR1 and CDR2: SGHAT, FQNNGV. The V and J ends lost 2 bases and 0 bases respectively, with 7 bases between them. The CDR3 nucleotides are TGTGCCAGCAGCTTACGGACAATGAACACTGAAGCTTTCTTT. Protein product: CASSLRTMNTEAFF.

The rearrangement joins TRBV27 to TRBJ2-5; possibly TRBD1 for D (5 bases). The CDR3 runs to 12 residues. Per germline, CDR1 MNHEY and CDR2 SMNVEV (reference sequence). With 2 bases removed from V and 8 bases from J, the gap between germline ends came to 9 bases. Written as DNA, the CDR3 is TGTGCCAGCAGTTTACCCCAGGGTACCCAGTACTTC. Amino acids: CASSLPQGTQYF.

This chain links TRBV11-2 with TRBJ2-5; TRBD2 agrees at 10 bases. The CDR3 is made up of 18 amino acids. Germline trimming cut 0 bases from V and 2 bases from J; bases unmatched to any gene: 9. Germline CDR1 is SGHAT and CDR2 is FQNNGV. The CDR3 reads CASSLDFSGTSVQETQYF. The CDR3 DNA sequence: TGTGCCAGCAGCTTAGATTTTTCCGGGACTAGCGTACAAGAGACCCAGTACTTC.

The genes are TRBV19 and TRBJ1-2, with 8 bases identical to TRBD1. CDR1 LNHDA and CDR2 SQIVND come from the germline V gene (reference sequence). The V segment lost 3 bases and the J segment 8 bases; nucleotides outside the gene matches: 5. The CDR3 runs to 13 residues. CDR3 nucleotide sequence: TGTGCCAGTAGTATTACAGGGGGGGACGGCTACACCTTC. Translated: CASSITGGDGYTF.

This clone was seen more than once but under ten times. This chain links TRBV6-1 with TRBJ2-4; 8 nucleotides line up with TRBD1. V lost 5 bases and J lost 0; bases outside the gene matches: 3. Germline lookup yields CDR1 MNHNS and CDR2 SASEGT. This CDR3 is 15 amino acids long. CDR3 residues: CASSRTGLAKNIQYF. The DNA of the CDR3 is TGTGCCAGCAGTCGGACAGGGCTAGCCAAAAACATTCAGTACTTC.

The rearrangement joins TRBV5-1 to TRBJ2-3, with 14 bases identical to TRBD2. V trimming: 4 bases; J trimming: 6 bases; junction bases outside the gene matches: 7. This CDR3 has 16 amino acids. Germline V lookup: CDR1 SGHRS, CDR2 YFSETQ. The CDR3 region is CASSRGLAGDGDTQYF. Written as DNA, the CDR3 is TGCGCCAGCAGCCGGGGACTAGCGGGAGACGGCGATACGCAGTATTTT.

This clone was recorded only once. Other DNA sequences from this sample encode an identical CDR3 as well. The chain recombines TRBV6-5 with TRBJ2-7; TRBD1 is a possible D gene (5 bases). Per germline, CDR1 MNHEY and CDR2 SVGAGI. Trimming removed 0 bases from V and 4 bases from J, with 10 bases in between. CDR3 length: 14 amino acids. The CDR3 DNA sequence: TGTGCCAGCAGTTACTCTAGGGGATCGTACGAGCAGTACTTC. It codes for CASSYSRGSYEQYF.

The chain joins TRBV27 to TRBJ2-2, with 10 bases that match TRBD2. The CDR3 runs 16 residues. With 0 bases clipped from V and 5 bases from J, the junction kept 3 bases outside the gene matches. Germline loops: CDR1 MNHEY, CDR2 SMNVEV (reference sequence). The CDR3 protein is CASSLSPSGSTGELFF. CDR3 DNA sequence: TGTGCCAGCAGTTTATCGCCTAGCGGGAGTACCGGGGAGCTGTTTTTT.

This clone was detected only once. The J gene is TRBJ2-5, the V gene TRBV28, with a weak D call TRBD1 (6 bases). V dropped 5 bases and J dropped 6 bases, with 16 bases sitting between them. The germline gives CDR1 MDHEN, CDR2 SYDVKM. The CDR3 has 14 amino acids. This CDR3 is CASSPQGQVKTQYF. The CDR3 coding sequence is TGTGCCAGCAGTCCCCAGGGGCAGGTAAAGACCCAGTACTTC.

The genes are TRBV7-3 and TRBJ2-5; perhaps TRBD2 as D (5 bases). The length of the CDR3 is 15 residues. The ends were cut back, 5 bases at V and 2 bases at J, with 15 bases in the middle. Per germline, CDR1 SGHTA and CDR2 FQGTGA. Here the CDR3 reads CASSLGVPGQETQYF. The CDR3, as DNA: TGTGCCAGCAGCCTTGGGGTCCCGGGACAAGAGACCCAGTACTTC.

This chain joins TRBV6-1 and TRBJ1-3; unclear D gene. The length of the CDR3 is 13 residues. The V gene's germline CDR1 is MNHNS and CDR2 SASEGT. With 8 bases removed from V and 0 bases from J, the gap between germline ends came to 8 bases. The CDR3, as DNA: TGTGCCAGCGAAGCCAACTCTGGAAACACCATATATTTT. Its protein is CASEANSGNTIYF.

The rearrangement links TRBV5-1 to TRBJ2-3; tentatively, D is TRBD2 (5 bases). This CDR3 is 13 amino acids long. Trimming shortened V by 3 bases and J by 12 bases, and 17 bases separated the two germline ends. CDR1 and CDR2 from the germline V gene are SGHRS and YFSETQ. The CDR3 bases are TGCGCCAGCAGCTCGGGGTGGGAGTCGCCCCAGTATTTT. Amino acids: CASSSGWESPQYF.

The chain carries TRBV6-1 and TRBJ1-1; 9 bases map to TRBD1. With 4 bases clipped from V and 7 bases from J, the junction kept 4 bases outside the gene matches. CDR1 MNHNS and CDR2 SASEGT come from the germline V gene. The CDR3 extends over 13 amino acids. The CDR3 loop reads CASSVQGADEAFF. The CDR3 region has the DNA TGTGCCAGCAGTGTACAGGGGGCGGATGAAGCTTTCTTT.

The chain links TRBV5-1 to TRBJ2-1, with 8 bases fitting TRBD2. The V gene end was trimmed by 0 bases and the J gene end by 4 bases; junction bases not matched to a gene: 3. The CDR3 is made up of 15 amino acids. Germline V CDR1 and CDR2: SGHRS, YFSETQ. Here the CDR3 DNA reads TGCGCCAGCAGCTTGGTGGGACTAGGGTACAATGAGCAGTTCTTC. Its protein product is CASSLVGLGYNEQFF.

The chain joins TRBV6-1 to TRBJ1-2, with D unresolved. The germline V gene encodes CDR1 MNHNS and CDR2 SASEGT. V lost 6 bases to trimming and J lost 5 bases, with 19 bases between them. This CDR3 is built from 15 residues. CDR3 sequence reads: CASRTPTGEGYGYTF. DNA for the CDR3: TGTGCCAGCAGGACTCCGACGGGAGAGGGTTATGGCTACACCTTC.

This clone was observed a few times. The chain couples TRBV6-5 to TRBJ1-6; 7 bases line up with TRBD1. The CDR3 is made up of 13 amino acids. J gave up 8 bases and V 6 bases, and 4 bases lay outside the gene matches. Germline assignment: CDR1 MNHEY and CDR2 SVGAGI. The CDR3 reads CASRTTGDSPLHF. In DNA form, the CDR3 reads TGTGCCAGCAGGACCACAGGGGATTCACCCCTCCACTTT.

The rearrangement uses TRBV27 and TRBJ2-5, with D perhaps matching TRBD1 (6 bases). This CDR3 has 14 amino acids. V was cut by 8 bases and J by 1 base, with 14 bases left in between. Germline-derived CDR1 and CDR2 are MNHEY and SMNVEV (reference sequence). The CDR3 sequence: CASGRGHLQETQYF. The CDR3 coding sequence is TGTGCCAGCGGACGGGGACACCTCCAAGAGACCCAGTACTTC.